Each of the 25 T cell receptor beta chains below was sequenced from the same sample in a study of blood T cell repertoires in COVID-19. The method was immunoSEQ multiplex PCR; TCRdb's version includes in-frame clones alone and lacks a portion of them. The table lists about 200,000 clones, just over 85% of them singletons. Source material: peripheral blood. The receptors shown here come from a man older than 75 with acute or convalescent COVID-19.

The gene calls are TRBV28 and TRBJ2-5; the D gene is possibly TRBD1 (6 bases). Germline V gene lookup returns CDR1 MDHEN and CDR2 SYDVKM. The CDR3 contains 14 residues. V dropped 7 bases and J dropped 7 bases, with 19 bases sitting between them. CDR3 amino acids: CASNNQGPSRTQYF. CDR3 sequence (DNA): TGTGCCAGCAACAATCAGGGGCCGAGCAGGACCCAGTACTTC.

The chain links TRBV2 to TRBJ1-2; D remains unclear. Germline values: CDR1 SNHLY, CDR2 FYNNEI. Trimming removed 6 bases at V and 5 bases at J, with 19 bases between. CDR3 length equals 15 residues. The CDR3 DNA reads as TGTGCCAGCAGAGAGCAACACGCCACGGGGTATGGCTACACCTTC. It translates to CASREQHATGYGYTF.

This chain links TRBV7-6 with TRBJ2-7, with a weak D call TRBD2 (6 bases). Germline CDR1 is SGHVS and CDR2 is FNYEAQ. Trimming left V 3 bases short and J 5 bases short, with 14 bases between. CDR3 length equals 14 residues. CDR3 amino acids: CASSLTRGRDEQYF. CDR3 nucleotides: TGTGCCAGCAGCTTGACGCGGGGTAGGGACGAGCAGTACTTC.

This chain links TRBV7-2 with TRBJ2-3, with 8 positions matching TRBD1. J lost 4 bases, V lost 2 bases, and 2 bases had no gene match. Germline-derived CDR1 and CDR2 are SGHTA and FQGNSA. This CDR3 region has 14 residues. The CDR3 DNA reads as TGTGCCAGCAGCTTACTACAGGGGGCAGATACGCAGTATTTT. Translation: CASSLLQGADTQYF.

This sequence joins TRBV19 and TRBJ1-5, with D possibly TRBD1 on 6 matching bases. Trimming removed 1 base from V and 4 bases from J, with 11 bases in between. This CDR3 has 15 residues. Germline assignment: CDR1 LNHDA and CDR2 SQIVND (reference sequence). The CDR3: CASSIVRQENQPQHF. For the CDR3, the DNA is TGTGCCAGTAGTATAGTGAGACAGGAGAATCAGCCCCAGCATTTT.

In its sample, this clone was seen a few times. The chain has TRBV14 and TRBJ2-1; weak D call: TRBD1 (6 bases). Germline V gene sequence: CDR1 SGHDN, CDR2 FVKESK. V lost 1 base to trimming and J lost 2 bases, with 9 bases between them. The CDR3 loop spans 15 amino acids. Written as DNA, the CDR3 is TGTGCCAGCAGCCAAGTTAAGGGGGCCTACAATGAGCAGTTCTTC. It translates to CASSQVKGAYNEQFF.

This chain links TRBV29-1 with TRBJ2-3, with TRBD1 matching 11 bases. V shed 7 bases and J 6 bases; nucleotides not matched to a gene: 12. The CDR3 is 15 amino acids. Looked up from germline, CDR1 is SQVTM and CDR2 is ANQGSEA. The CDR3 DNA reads TGCAGCGCCCGCGGCGGACAGGGGGCGGGGGATACGCAGTATTTT. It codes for CSARGGQGAGDTQYF.

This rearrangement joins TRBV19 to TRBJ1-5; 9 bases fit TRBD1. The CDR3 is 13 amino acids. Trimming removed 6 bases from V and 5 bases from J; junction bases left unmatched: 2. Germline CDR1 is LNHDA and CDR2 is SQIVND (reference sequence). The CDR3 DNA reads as TGTGCCAGTAGGCGGACAGGGGATCAGCCCCAGCATTTT. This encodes CASRRTGDQPQHF.

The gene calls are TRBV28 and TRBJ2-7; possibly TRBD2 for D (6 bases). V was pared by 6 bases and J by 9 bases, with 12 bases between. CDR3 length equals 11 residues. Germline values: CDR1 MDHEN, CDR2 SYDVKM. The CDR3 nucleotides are TGTGCCAGCAGGGCCTACGGGGGGCAGTACTTC. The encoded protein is CASRAYGGQYF.

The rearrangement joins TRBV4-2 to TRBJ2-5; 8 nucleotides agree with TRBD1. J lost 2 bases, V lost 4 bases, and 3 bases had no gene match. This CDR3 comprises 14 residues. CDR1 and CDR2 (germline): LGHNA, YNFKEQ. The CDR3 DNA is TGTGCCAGCAGCCGAACAGGGGGTCAAGAGACCCAGTACTTC. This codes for CASSRTGGQETQYF.

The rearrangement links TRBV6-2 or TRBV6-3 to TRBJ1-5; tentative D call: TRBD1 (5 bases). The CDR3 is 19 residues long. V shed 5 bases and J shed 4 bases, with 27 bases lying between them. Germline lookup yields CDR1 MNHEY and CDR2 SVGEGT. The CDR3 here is CASSVGGFAGYRLNQPQHF. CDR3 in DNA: TGTGCCAGCAGTGTGGGGGGGTTTGCGGGGTATCGCCTAAATCAGCCCCAGCATTTT.

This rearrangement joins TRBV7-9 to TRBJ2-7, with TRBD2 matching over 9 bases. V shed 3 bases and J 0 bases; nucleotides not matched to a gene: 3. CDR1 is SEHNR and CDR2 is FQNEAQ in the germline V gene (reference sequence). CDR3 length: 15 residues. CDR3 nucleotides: TGTGCCAGCAGCTTGTGGCGGGAGGGCTCCTACGAGCAGTACTTC. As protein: CASSLWREGSYEQYF. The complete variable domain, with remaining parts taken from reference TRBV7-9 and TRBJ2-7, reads DTGVSQNPRHKITKRGQNVTFRCDPISEHNRLYWYRQTLGQGPEFLTYFQNEAQLEKSRLLSDRFSAERPKGSFSTLEIQRTEQGDSAMYLCASSLWREGSYEQYFGPGTRLTVT.

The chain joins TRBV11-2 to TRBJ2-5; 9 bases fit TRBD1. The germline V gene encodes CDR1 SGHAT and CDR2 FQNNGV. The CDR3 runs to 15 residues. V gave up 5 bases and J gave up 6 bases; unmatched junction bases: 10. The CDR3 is CASSGIQGAQKTQYF. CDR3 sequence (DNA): TGTGCCAGCAGCGGAATACAGGGGGCGCAAAAGACCCAGTACTTC.

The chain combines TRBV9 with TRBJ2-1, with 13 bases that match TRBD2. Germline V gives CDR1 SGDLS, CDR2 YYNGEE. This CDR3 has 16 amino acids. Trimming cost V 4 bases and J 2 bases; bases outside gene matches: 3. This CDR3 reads CASSPGTSGAYNEQFF. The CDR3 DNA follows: TGTGCCAGCAGCCCAGGGACTAGCGGGGCCTACAATGAGCAGTTCTTC.

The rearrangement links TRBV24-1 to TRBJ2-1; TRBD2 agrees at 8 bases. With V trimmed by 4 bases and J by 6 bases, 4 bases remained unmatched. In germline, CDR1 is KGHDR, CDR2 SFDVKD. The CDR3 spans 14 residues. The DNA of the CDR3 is TGTGCCACCAGTGACGCCGGGACTAGCAATGAGCAGTTCTTC. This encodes CATSDAGTSNEQFF.

CDR3 residues: CSVLAGGSGELFF. The CDR3 DNA reads as TGCAGCGTTCTCGCGGGAGGGTCCGGGGAGCTGTTTTTT. The chain recombines TRBV29-1 with TRBJ2-2, with 9 bases that match TRBD2. V lost 5 bases and J lost 6; bases outside the gene matches: 4. The CDR3 has 13 amino acids. Germline CDR1 reads SQVTM; CDR2 reads ANQGSEA.

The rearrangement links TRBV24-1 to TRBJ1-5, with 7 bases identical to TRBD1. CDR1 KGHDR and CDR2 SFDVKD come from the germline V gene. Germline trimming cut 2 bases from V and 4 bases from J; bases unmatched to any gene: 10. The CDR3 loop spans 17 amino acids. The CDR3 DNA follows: TGTGCCACCAGTGATTCGCGATCACAGGGGCTTAATCAGCCCCAGCATTTT. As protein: CATSDSRSQGLNQPQHF.

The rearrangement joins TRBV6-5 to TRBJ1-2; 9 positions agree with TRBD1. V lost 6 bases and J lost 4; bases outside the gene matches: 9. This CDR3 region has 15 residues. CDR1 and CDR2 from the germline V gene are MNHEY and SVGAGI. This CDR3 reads CASRPWTGETYGYTF. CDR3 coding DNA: TGTGCCAGCAGGCCCTGGACAGGGGAGACCTATGGCTACACCTTC.

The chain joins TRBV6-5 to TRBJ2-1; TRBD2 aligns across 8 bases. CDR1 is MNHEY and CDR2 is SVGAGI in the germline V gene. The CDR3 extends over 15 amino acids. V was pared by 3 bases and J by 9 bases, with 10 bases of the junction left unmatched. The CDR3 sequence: CASSYLSGGSGEQFF. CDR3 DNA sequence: TGTGCCAGCAGTTATTTATCGGGAGGGAGCGGTGAGCAGTTCTTC.

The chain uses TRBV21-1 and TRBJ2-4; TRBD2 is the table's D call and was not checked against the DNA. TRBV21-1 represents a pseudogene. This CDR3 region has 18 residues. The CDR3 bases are TGTGCCAGCAGCACTTTAGCGGGAGGCCCTTTAGCCAAAAACATTCAGTACTTC. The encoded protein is CASSTLAGGPLAKNIQYF.

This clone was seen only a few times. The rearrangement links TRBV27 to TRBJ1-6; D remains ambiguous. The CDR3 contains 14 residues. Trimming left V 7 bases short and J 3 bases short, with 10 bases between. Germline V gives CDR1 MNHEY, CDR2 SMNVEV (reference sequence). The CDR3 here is CASTWRDYNSPLHF. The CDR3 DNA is TGTGCCAGCACCTGGAGGGACTATAATTCACCCCTCCACTTT.

CDR3 nucleotide sequence: TGTGCCAGCAGTCCCGGACGGACATCCTACGAGCAGTACGTC. It is translated as CASSPGRTSYEQYV. V is TRBV6-5 and J is TRBJ2-7, with D perhaps matching TRBD1 (5 bases). Between the trimmed V and J ends, which lost 5 bases and 1 base, there was a span of 12 bases. The CDR3 is 14 amino acids. Germline V gene sequence: CDR1 MNHEY, CDR2 SVGAGI.

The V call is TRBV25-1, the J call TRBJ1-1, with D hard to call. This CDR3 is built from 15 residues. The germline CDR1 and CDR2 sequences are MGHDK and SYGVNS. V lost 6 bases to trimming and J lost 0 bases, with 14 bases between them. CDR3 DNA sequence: TGTGCCAGCAGGGGCAGTCCCCCTCTGAACACTGAAGCTTTCTTT. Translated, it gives CASRGSPPLNTEAFF.

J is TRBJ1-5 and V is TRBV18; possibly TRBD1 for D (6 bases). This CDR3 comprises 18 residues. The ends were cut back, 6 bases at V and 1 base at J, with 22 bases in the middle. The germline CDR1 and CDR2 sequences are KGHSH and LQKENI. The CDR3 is CASSPRTVNADSNQPQHF. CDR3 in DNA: TGTGCCAGCTCCCCCAGGACAGTAAACGCGGACAGCAATCAGCCCCAGCATTTT. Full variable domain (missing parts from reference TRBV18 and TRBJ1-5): NAGVMQNPRHLVRRRGQEARLRCSPMKGHSHVYWYRQLPEEGLKFMVYLQKENIIDESGMPKERFSAEFPKEGPSILRIQQVVRGDSAAYFCASSPRTVNADSNQPQHFGDGTRLSIL.

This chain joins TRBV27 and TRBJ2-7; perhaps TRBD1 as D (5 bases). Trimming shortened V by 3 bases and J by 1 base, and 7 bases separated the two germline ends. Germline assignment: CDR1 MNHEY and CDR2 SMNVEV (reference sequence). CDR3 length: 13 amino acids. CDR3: CASSLDTSYEQYF. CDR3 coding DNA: TGTGCCAGCAGTTTGGACACTTCCTACGAGCAGTACTTC.